Listed here is a single T cell receptor beta chain. The antigen it binds to is not known. The record has no base qualities; no much larger clone is one base away. The record originates from a study of T-cell reconstitution after alpha-beta-depleted transplantation in children (dated by TCRdb to about 2016). Broadly, across the study: The study quantitatively tracked T-cell immune reconstitution after TCRalphabeta/CD19-depleted allogeneic hematopoietic cell transplantation in children using TCR repertoire profiling.

Trimmed from V: 2 bases; trimmed from J: 0 bases; junction bases lacking a gene match: 7. The CDR3 measures 16 amino acids from cysteine to phenylalanine. The sequence is cut down to CDR3 DNA, 48 bases in frame from base 1. Reading the germline V gene (reference sequence) gives CDR1 GTSNPN and CDR2 SVGIG. The library was prepared using PCR. The data were produced on an Illumina HiSeq 2500. TCR library preparation used molecular barcoding, with unique molecular identifiers applied to normalize quantification of the TCRbeta repertoire. The public reads were run again by TCRdb, first through fastp at Q25 and then through MiXCR, and only productive beta chains were kept. Each CDR3 protein appears once, grouped with its most common genes and DNA. This sample has about 540,000 distinct CDR3 sequences in its table, and about 18% of those were observed once. Less than 4% of the sample is in the top ten clones.

This material consisted of PBMCs from the stem cell graft donor, taken from the stem cell graft. The V and J segments used are TRBV30 and TRBJ2-3; TRBD2 fits 8 bases in the junction. The sequence came from a human donor who donated a stem cell graft to a child with acute lymphoblastic leukemia. CDR3 loop: CAWSYLAGASTDTQYF. The base sequence is TGTGCCTGGAGTTACCTAGCGGGCGCTAGCACAGATACGCAGTATTTT.